Below, one T cell receptor beta chain is given with its context. Some clones are missing from TCRdb's copy, which holds only in-frame ones; the method was immunoSEQ multiplex PCR. The data show some 200,000 clones, over 75% seen once. These data are taken from a study of blood T cell repertoires in COVID-19. At the level of the study: Material from acute and convalescent COVID-19 was sourced from the United States, Italy and Spain.

CDR1 and CDR2 from the germline V gene are SGDLS and YYNGEE. J lost 2 bases, V lost 4 bases, and 6 bases had no gene match. The CDR3 covers 16 residues. The sequence derives from a man between 50 and 59 years old with COVID-19, enrolled during active disease. Sequenced sample: peripheral blood. V usage is TRBV9 and J usage is TRBJ2-3; 11 nucleotides align to TRBD1. The CDR3 nucleotides are TGTGCCAGCAGCAAGGACAGGGGGCCGCTCACAGATACGCAGTATTTT. It specifies CASSKDRGPLTDTQYF.